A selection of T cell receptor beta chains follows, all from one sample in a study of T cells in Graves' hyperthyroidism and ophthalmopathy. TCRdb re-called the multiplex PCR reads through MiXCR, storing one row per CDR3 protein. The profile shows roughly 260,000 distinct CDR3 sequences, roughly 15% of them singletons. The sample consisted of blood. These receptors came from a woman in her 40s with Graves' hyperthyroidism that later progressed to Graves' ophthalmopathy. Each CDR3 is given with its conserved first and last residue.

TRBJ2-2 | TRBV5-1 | CASSLDSRSAGELFF
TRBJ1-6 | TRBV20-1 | CSASQRTGPSPLHF
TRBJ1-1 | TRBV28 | CASSLSRGHMNTEAFF
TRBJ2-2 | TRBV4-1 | CACSLTGQGTLSTAELFF
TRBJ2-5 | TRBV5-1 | CASSSRSETQYF
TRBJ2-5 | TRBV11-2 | CASSLVPAEQETQYF
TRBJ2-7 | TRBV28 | CASSSIPGSGSYEQYF
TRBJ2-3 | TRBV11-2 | CASSLYDYSSTDTQYF
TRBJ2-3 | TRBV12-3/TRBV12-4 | CASGIVDTQYF
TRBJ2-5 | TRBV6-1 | CASSLAVAAQQETQYF
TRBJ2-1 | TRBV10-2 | CASTRGRGYEQFF
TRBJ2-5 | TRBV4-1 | CASSQGQGKETQYF
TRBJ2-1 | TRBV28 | CASRDLASGSSEQFF
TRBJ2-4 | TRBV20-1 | CSARVGVAKNIQYF
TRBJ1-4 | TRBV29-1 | CSVEGRDTTEKLFF
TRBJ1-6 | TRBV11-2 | CASSFGAQKCSYNSPLHF
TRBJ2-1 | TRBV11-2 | CASSLAGGMSANEQFF
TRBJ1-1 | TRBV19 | CASSTGGLTEAFF
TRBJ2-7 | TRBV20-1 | CSARSTSGTYEQYF
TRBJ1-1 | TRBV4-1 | CASSQGAYTRDTEAFF
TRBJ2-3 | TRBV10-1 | CASSEWGDTQYF
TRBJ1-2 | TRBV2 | CASSEGGGFYGYTF
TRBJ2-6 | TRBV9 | CASSVAQFPSSGANVLTF
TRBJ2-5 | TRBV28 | CASSLLETQYF
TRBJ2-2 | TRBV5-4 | CASSFSPSLNTGELFF
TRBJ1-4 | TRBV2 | CASSVGGLNEKLFF
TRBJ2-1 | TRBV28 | CASRPTAGLNYNEQFF
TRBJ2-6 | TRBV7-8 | CASRPDGTGGSGANVLTF
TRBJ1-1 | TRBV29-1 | CSAGRIGTEAFF
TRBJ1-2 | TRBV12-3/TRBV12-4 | CASSRDRRGGYTF
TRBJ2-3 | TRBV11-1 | CASSLAPVEREGLLAQYF
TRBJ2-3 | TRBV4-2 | CASSQHVLLDSSADTQYF
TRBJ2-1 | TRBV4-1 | CASSQDSNSGNYNEQFF
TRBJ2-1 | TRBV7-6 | CASSFDSGYNEQFF
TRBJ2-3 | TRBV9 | CASSNPGLALTDTQYF
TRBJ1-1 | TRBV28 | CASRLELEAFF
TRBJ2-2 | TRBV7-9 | CASSAGLAGELFF